Given below is one T cell receptor (beta chain) in context. Its target is not known. The sample comes from a study of OX40 agonist ivuxolimab in advanced cancers. Background on the study: Under the entry rules, prior anti-PD-1, anti-PD-L1 or anti-CTLA-4 therapy was allowed, and 40% had some.

Method: immunoSEQ multiplex PCR; TCRdb's copy keeps in-frame clones and lacks some. This repertoire shows tens of thousands of clones, over 75% found once; its top ten account for roughly 3%. The study's findings and limits: Some nonresponders also had low normalized T-cell clonal expansion. Researchers report that CD8+ T cells had, on average, more expanded clones than CD4+.

The V end lost 1 base, the J end lost 0 bases, and 10 bases lay between the germline ends. This CDR3 contains 17 residues. Germline CDR1 reads SGHAT; CDR2 reads FQNNGV. The sequence came from an adult with an advanced solid tumor such as melanoma, head and neck, liver or kidney cancer. This rearrangement joins TRBV11-2 to TRBJ2-6; D is unclear. Specimen: CD4+ or CD8+ T cells sorted from blood, collected in a trial of the OX40 agonist ivuxolimab. CDR3 in amino acids: CASSLGPATSGANVLTF. CDR3 DNA sequence: TGTGCCAGCAGCTTAGGGCCGGCAACCTCTGGGGCCAACGTCCTGACTTTC.